This T cell receptor beta chain was sequenced in a study of blood T cell repertoires in COVID-19. The CDR3 has 15 residues. Germline V gives CDR1 MNHEY, CDR2 SVGAGI. Trimming removed 0 bases from V and 6 bases from J; junction bases left unmatched: 4. Source study methods: Nucleated cell counts were estimated from reference gene primer amplification. The table came from immunoSEQ multiplex PCR; TCRdb's copy has only in-frame clones and leaves some out. The D gene and trimming were derived from the DNA, and the V and J assignments and clone size from that table. The sample records around 46,000 clones, about 89% being singletons.

The V call is TRBV6-5, the J call TRBJ2-3; TRBD2 matches at 9 bases. The sequencing input was peripheral blood. The TCR originated in a man between 60 and 75 years old with active or convalescent COVID-19. The DNA of the CDR3 is TGTGCCAGCAGTTACTCGCCTAGCGGGGCCGATACGCAGTATTTT. Translation: CASSYSPSGADTQYF.